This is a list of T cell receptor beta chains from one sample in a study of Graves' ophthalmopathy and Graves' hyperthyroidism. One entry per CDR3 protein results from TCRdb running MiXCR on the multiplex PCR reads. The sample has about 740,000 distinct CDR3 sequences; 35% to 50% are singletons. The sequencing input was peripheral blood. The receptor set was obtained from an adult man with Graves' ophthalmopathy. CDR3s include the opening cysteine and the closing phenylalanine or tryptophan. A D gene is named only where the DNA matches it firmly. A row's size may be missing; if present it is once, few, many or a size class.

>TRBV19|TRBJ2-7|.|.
TGTGCCAGTAGTCCGTGGGGGATCGAGGGATACGAGCAGTACTTC
CASSPWGIEGYEQYF
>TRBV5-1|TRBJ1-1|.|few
TGCGCCAGCAGCCCGGACCCGACGAACACTGAAGCTTTCTTT
CASSPDPTNTEAFF
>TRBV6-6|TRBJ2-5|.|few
TGTGCCAGCAGCCCGATGGGACCGGGACGAGAGACCCAGTACTTC
CASSPMGPGRETQYF
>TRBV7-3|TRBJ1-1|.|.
TGTGCCAGCAGCCCCTCCGGTGGGGGGGTGAGCACTGAAGCTTTCTTT
CASSPSGGGVSTEAFF
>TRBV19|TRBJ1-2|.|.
TGTGCCAGTAGTACTACGCCAGGGTTTCTCGGCTACACCTTC
CASSTTPGFLGYTF
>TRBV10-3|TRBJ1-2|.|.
TGTGCCATCAGGGCCCTGTGGGGCTACACCTTC
CAIRALWGYTF
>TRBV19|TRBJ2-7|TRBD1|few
TGTGCCAGTAGTATAGCCGGGACAGGATCTACCTACGAGCAGTACTTC
CASSIAGTGSTYEQYF
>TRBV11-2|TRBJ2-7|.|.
TGTGCCAGCAGCTTAGATGAGGGGCTCTACGAGCAGTACTTC
CASSLDEGLYEQYF
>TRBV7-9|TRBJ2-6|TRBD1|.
TGTGCCAGCAGCGCCCCGGGACAGCCCTCTGGGGCCAACGTCCTGACTTTC
CASSAPGQPSGANVLTF
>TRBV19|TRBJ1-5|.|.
TGTGCCAGTTCGGAGATTGGCAATCAGCCCCAGCATTTT
CASSEIGNQPQHF
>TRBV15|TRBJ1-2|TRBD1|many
TGTGCCACCAGCAGGCACGAGGACAGGGGGCAAGGGGGCTACACCTTC
CATSRHEDRGQGGYTF
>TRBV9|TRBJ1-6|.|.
TGTGCCAGCGGGTACAGGGACTTCTATAATTCACCCCTCCACTTT
CASGYRDFYNSPLHF
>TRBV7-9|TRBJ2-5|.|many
TGTGCCAGCAGCAAACACCTCGCAGAGACCCAGTACTTC
CASSKHLAETQYF
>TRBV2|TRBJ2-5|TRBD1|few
TGTGCCAGCAGTTTGGGGAACCAGGGGGCGCAGGCAGAGACCCAGTACTTC
CASSLGNQGAQAETQYF